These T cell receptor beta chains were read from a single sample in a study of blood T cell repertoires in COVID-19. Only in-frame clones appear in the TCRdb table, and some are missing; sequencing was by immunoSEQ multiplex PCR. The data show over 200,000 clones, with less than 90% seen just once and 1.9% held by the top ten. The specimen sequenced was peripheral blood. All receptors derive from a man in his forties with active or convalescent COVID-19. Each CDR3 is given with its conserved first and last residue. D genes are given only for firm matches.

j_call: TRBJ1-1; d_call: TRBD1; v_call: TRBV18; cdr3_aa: CASSPGTGATEAFF
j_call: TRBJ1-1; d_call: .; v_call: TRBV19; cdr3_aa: CASTLSRGMNTEAFF
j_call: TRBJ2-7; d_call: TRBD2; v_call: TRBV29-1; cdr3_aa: CSVLSGGPTYEQYF
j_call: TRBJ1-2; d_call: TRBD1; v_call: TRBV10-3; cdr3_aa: CAISEPTGDGYTF
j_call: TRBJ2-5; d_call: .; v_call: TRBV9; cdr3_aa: CASSATRGRSETQYF
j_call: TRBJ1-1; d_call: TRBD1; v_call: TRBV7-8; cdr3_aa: CASSFATGPIEAFF
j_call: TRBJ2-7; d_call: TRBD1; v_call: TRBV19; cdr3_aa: CASSTTGAYEQYF
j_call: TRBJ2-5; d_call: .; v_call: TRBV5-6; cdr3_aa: CASSSVLETQYF
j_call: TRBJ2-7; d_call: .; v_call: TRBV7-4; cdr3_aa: CARTDWYSYEQYF
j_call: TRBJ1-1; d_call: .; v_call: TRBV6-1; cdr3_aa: CASSEVGLAAFF
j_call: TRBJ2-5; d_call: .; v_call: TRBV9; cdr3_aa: CASSDDSQETQYF
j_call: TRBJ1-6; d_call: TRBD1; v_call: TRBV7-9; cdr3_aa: CASSLVQGINSPLHF
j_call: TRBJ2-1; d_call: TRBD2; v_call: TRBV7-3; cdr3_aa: CASSPSGLENNEQFF
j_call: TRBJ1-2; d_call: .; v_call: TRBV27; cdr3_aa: CASSLSPQRISVNYGYTF
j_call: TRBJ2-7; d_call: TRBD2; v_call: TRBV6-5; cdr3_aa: CASMTSGNSYEQYF
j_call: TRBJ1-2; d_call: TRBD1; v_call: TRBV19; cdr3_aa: CASSGQGVGYTF
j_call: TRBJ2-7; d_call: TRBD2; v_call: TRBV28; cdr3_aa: CASSSPPSGGVREQYF
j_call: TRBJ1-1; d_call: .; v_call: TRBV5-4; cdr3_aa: CASSLKQGFTEAFF